This T cell receptor (beta chain) emerged from a study of metastatic and nonmetastatic thyroid tumors. This clone turned up a few times. No patient had received any treatment before thyroid surgery. TCRdb reassembled clones from the PCR reads with MiXCR. This table has tens of thousands of clones, more than 25% appearing once. Germline V gene data show CDR1 as LNHDA and CDR2 as SQIVND (reference sequence). With 6 bases clipped from V and 3 bases from J, the junction kept 5 bases outside the gene matches. The CDR3 runs to 15 residues. Material: tumor tissue. The chain has TRBV19 and TRBJ2-2; 9 bases are shared with TRBD1. The receptor was derived from a female donor with papillary thyroid cancer or a benign thyroid nodule (not recorded which). Some clones in this sample may be carry-over from other donors' samples. CDR3: CASSYRGHYTGELFF. The CDR3 DNA follows: TGTGCCAGTAGCTACAGGGGGCATTACACCGGGGAGCTGTTTTTT.